This T cell receptor (beta chain) was recorded in a study of PD-L1 blockade in urothelial cancer (dated by TCRdb to between 2016 and 2019). About the full investigation: Every patient began therapy around 2014 and was given atezolizumab 1,200 mg intravenously every 3 weeks. About 90% of the 29 patients were identified as males with urothelial cancer of bladder origin, and a prior smoking history was reported by 18 of 29 patients. Patients had an ECOG performance status of 0 or 1 and had received between 0 and 3 prior chemotherapy regimens. Blood samples were analyzed at 3 weeks after treatment start (second dose) and at 6 weeks after treatment start. Blood samples gave a median of about 130,000 T cells and 83,000 or so unique TCRs, with a median clonality of 0.080. An exploratory multi-omic analysis was conducted of the somatic, immune and clinical correlates of response to PD-L1 blockade with atezolizumab in urothelial cancer. Pretreatment tumor samples, along with matched peripheral blood collected serially before and after atezolizumab treatment, underwent TCR sequencing. Durable clinical benefit was defined as a progression-free survival longer than 6 months, and TCR features were additionally tested against progression-free survival and overall survival. Whole exome sequencing and RNA sequencing of pretreatment tumors were performed alongside TCR sequencing in the same patients. Nine patients reached durable clinical benefit, while 20 to 25 patients did not. Pretreatment blood TCR-seq was available for twenty-nine patients, at least one posttreatment blood collection was obtained for 24 patients, and tumor TCR-seq was available for 24 patients.

Broad study findings and their caveats: Because the sample size was small (n ≈ 27) and many exploratory analyses were performed, the results are intended to be hypothesis-generating. A pretreatment peripheral blood TCR clonality below the median was linked to improved progression-free and overall survival. Among patients with durable benefit, tumor-associated TCR clones showed greater expansion in peripheral blood 3 weeks after treatment started (n of about 21, p = 0.022).

The label giving this sample's time point can be read as: pretreatment peripheral blood. The cohort comprised 25 to 30 patients with locally advanced or metastatic urothelial carcinoma treated at Memorial Sloan Kettering on a trial protocol. Peripheral blood mononuclear cells were collected pretreatment and during treatment, with between 1 and 8 total time points per patient. The Qiagen DNeasy Blood extraction kit was used to purify genomic DNA from total PBMCs and from tumor samples. Collected pretreatment and during treatment, PBMCs were isolated and stored as previously described. Synthetic TCR analog templates were spiked into each PCR to estimate absolute template abundance from read counts. The immunoSEQ assay was used to amplify TCRbeta CDR3 regions from genomic DNA with bias-controlled V and J gene primers. Sequencing of rearranged TCRbeta segments was done at approximately 20X coverage. On the authors' methods: Sequencing errors were corrected by clustering, and CDR3s were annotated against IMGT so that V, D and J genes could be assigned. Downstream analyses used only productive TCRbeta rearrangements and left out out-of-frame or stop-codon sequences. Clonality was computed as one minus Shannon entropy normalized by the log of the number of unique productive sequences. Fisher's exact test with Benjamini-Hochberg correction, at a threshold of adjusted p below 0.01, was used to find clones that differed between time points or between blood and tumor. Sourced from immuneACCESS, this table was stored by TCRdb with only in-frame sequences that have V and J called. A share of the clones is absent; for the studies checked, an unresolved V gene accounts for under half, and the remainder has no known explanation. The V and J calls and clone size are taken from that table; D and trimming were inferred from the DNA. Across this sample there are some 53,000 clones, with about 68% seen only once. The ten largest account for over 4% of the sample.

V lost 1 base and J lost 4 bases; the stretch between them is 11 bases long. From the cysteine up to the phenylalanine, the CDR3 has a length of 15 residues. The retained sequence is limited to the CDR3, 45 bases, with the frame set at the first base. CDR1 and CDR2, per the germline V gene, are SGHDT and YYEEEE. Details on this clone: The clone's antigen remains unknown. No much larger clonotype is one base removed from it; base qualities were not supplied.

Recombination linked TRBV5-6 to TRBJ1-4; TRBD1 is perhaps the D gene, given 5 matching bases. This TCR came from a man aged 70-80 years with urothelial cancer. The sequencing here drew on PBMCs, taken around atezolizumab (anti-PD-L1) treatment. The bases are TGTGCCAGCAGCTTGCTTCAGGGCTATAATGAAAAACTGTTTTTT. Translated, this gives CASSLLQGYNEKLFF.